This is a list of T cell receptor beta chains from one sample in a study of regulatory T cells in long-lasting Graves disease. One entry per CDR3 protein, called by TCRdb with MiXCR from the multiplex PCR reads. The data show around 450,000 distinct CDR3 sequences, roughly 21% seen once. Specimen: peripheral blood mononuclear cells (PBMCs), collected when the disease was refractory, from a patient treated with antithyroid drugs. The receptors stem from a female donor with Graves disease. Both conserved end residues are part of each CDR3. Fields, in order: D gene, V gene, clone size, J gene, CDR3 DNA, CDR3 protein. A D gene is named only where the DNA matches it firmly. Only part of the rows carry a size: once, few, many, or a class if the clone is expanded.

d_gene: .; v_gene: TRBV7-9; abundance: .; j_gene: TRBJ1-3; CDR3nt: TGTGCCAGCGGCTCGACAGGTTCTGGAAACACCATATATTTT; CDR3aa: CASGSTGSGNTIYF
d_gene: TRBD1; v_gene: TRBV28; abundance: few; j_gene: TRBJ2-6; CDR3nt: TGTGCCAGCAGTTACGATTCCGGGACAGGATACTCTGGGGCCAACGTCCTGACTTTC; CDR3aa: CASSYDSGTGYSGANVLTF
d_gene: TRBD1; v_gene: TRBV9; abundance: .; j_gene: TRBJ2-7; CDR3nt: TGTGCCAGCAGCGGAGGGGACAGGGCCAACGAGCAGTACTTC; CDR3aa: CASSGGDRANEQYF
d_gene: .; v_gene: TRBV6-5; abundance: many; j_gene: TRBJ2-2; CDR3nt: TGTGCCAGCAGTTACGCTCCGCCCGGGGCCGGGGTCACCGGGGAGCTGTTTTTT; CDR3aa: CASSYAPPGAGVTGELFF
d_gene: .; v_gene: TRBV4-2; abundance: .; j_gene: TRBJ1-1; CDR3nt: TGTGCCAGCAGCCAAGAAGGGGTGAACACTGAAGCTTTCTTT; CDR3aa: CASSQEGVNTEAFF
d_gene: .; v_gene: TRBV6-1; abundance: few; j_gene: TRBJ1-6; CDR3nt: TGTGCCAGCAGATTTAGCGTCTCCTATAATTCACCCCTCCACTTT; CDR3aa: CASRFSVSYNSPLHF
d_gene: .; v_gene: TRBV5-1; abundance: .; j_gene: TRBJ2-1; CDR3nt: TGCGCCAGCAGCTTGGAGGGGGATCACAGGAAGATTCTAGGGAATGAGCAGTTCTTC; CDR3aa: CASSLEGDHRKILGNEQFF
d_gene: .; v_gene: TRBV5-1; abundance: .; j_gene: TRBJ2-2; CDR3nt: TGCGCCAGCAGCTTGGACGGCGGGGAGCTGTTTTTT; CDR3aa: CASSLDGGELFF
d_gene: .; v_gene: TRBV29-1; abundance: many; j_gene: TRBJ1-1; CDR3nt: TGCAGCGTTCTGGAGAGTACGACTATGAACACTGAAGCTTTCTTT; CDR3aa: CSVLESTTMNTEAFF
d_gene: .; v_gene: TRBV19; abundance: .; j_gene: TRBJ2-7; CDR3nt: TGTGCCAGTAGTATCGAACCCGGGTACGAGCAGTACTTC; CDR3aa: CASSIEPGYEQYF
d_gene: .; v_gene: TRBV4-3; abundance: few; j_gene: TRBJ2-7; CDR3nt: TGCGCCAGCAGCCAAGACCAGCTAGCCCTCTACGAGCAGTACTTC; CDR3aa: CASSQDQLALYEQYF
d_gene: TRBD2; v_gene: TRBV30; abundance: .; j_gene: TRBJ2-3; CDR3nt: TGTGCCTGGACCAGCGGGGGCACAGATACGCAGTATTTT; CDR3aa: CAWTSGGTDTQYF
d_gene: TRBD1; v_gene: TRBV20-1; abundance: .; j_gene: TRBJ1-1; CDR3nt: TGCAGTGCTGGGCCGGGACAGGTGATGAGCACTGAAGCTTTCTTT; CDR3aa: CSAGPGQVMSTEAFF
d_gene: TRBD1; v_gene: TRBV7-9; abundance: many; j_gene: TRBJ1-2; CDR3nt: TGTGCCAGCAGCACCCAGACAGGGGAGGCATATGGCTACACCTTC; CDR3aa: CASSTQTGEAYGYTF
d_gene: TRBD1; v_gene: TRBV4-1; abundance: few; j_gene: TRBJ2-5; CDR3nt: TGCGCCAGCAGCCAAGAGGGGACAGACCAAGAGACCCAGTACTTC; CDR3aa: CASSQEGTDQETQYF
d_gene: TRBD1; v_gene: TRBV29-1; abundance: few; j_gene: TRBJ2-1; CDR3nt: TGCAGCGCTGAGGGACAGGGTGAATGGGGGCAGTTCTTC; CDR3aa: CSAEGQGEWGQFF
d_gene: .; v_gene: TRBV28; abundance: many; j_gene: TRBJ2-7; CDR3nt: TGTGCCAGCAGTTTATTACTGGCTGCGGGGTCCTACGAGCAGTACTTC; CDR3aa: CASSLLLAAGSYEQYF
d_gene: TRBD1; v_gene: TRBV20-1; abundance: many; j_gene: TRBJ1-2; CDR3nt: TGCAGTGCTAGTGGGACAGGGGGGAACTATGGCTACACCTTC; CDR3aa: CSASGTGGNYGYTF
d_gene: .; v_gene: TRBV28; abundance: many; j_gene: TRBJ1-3; CDR3nt: TGTGCCAGCCACAGACTCTTCTCTGGAAACACCATATATTTT; CDR3aa: CASHRLFSGNTIYF
d_gene: TRBD1; v_gene: TRBV7-2; abundance: few; j_gene: TRBJ1-1; CDR3nt: TGTGCCAGCAGCTTTCAGGGGGCAATAACTGAAGCTTTCTTT; CDR3aa: CASSFQGAITEAFF
d_gene: .; v_gene: TRBV5-1; abundance: .; j_gene: TRBJ1-1; CDR3nt: TGCGCCAGCAGCTTGGCCAACTTTGGACAAGCCGGTGAAGCTTTCTTT; CDR3aa: CASSLANFGQAGEAFF
d_gene: TRBD1; v_gene: TRBV7-3; abundance: .; j_gene: TRBJ2-7; CDR3nt: TGTGCCAGCAGCGTAACCGGGACAGGAGTTTACGAGCAGTACTTC; CDR3aa: CASSVTGTGVYEQYF
d_gene: TRBD1; v_gene: TRBV28; abundance: many; j_gene: TRBJ1-2; CDR3nt: TGTGCCAGCAGTTCAGGGGGCGACTATGGCTACACCTTC; CDR3aa: CASSSGGDYGYTF
d_gene: .; v_gene: TRBV10-3; abundance: few; j_gene: TRBJ1-3; CDR3nt: TGTGCCATACGGGCCAGGACAAACACCATATATTTT; CDR3aa: CAIRARTNTIYF
d_gene: .; v_gene: TRBV28; abundance: few; j_gene: TRBJ1-1; CDR3nt: TGTGCCAGCAGTTTTCTAACAGAGGTCATGAACACTGAAGCTTTCTTT; CDR3aa: CASSFLTEVMNTEAFF
d_gene: .; v_gene: TRBV29-1; abundance: .; j_gene: TRBJ1-2; CDR3nt: TGCAGCGTTGCCGACAGCTACTATGGCTACACCTTC; CDR3aa: CSVADSYYGYTF
d_gene: TRBD2; v_gene: TRBV18; abundance: few; j_gene: TRBJ2-1; CDR3nt: TGTGCCAGCTCACGCGGGACTAGCGGGAGCAATGAGCAGTTCTTC; CDR3aa: CASSRGTSGSNEQFF
d_gene: TRBD1; v_gene: TRBV7-2; abundance: many; j_gene: TRBJ1-2; CDR3nt: TGTGCCAGCAGCGGGTCGATCAGACAGGGCGCCCAGAAGTTCCACTATGGCTACACCTTC; CDR3aa: CASSGSIRQGAQKFHYGYTF
d_gene: .; v_gene: TRBV28; abundance: few; j_gene: TRBJ2-1; CDR3nt: TGTGCCAGCAGTTCTCGACAGTGGGAAAATGAGCAGTTCTTC; CDR3aa: CASSSRQWENEQFF
d_gene: .; v_gene: TRBV28; abundance: many; j_gene: TRBJ2-7; CDR3nt: TGTGCCAGCAGCTCCCTCACTAATCCCTACTTCTACGAGCAGTACTTC; CDR3aa: CASSSLTNPYFYEQYF
d_gene: .; v_gene: TRBV28; abundance: many; j_gene: TRBJ1-2; CDR3nt: TGTGCCACCCACCTGCCGGGGCCTTATGGCTACACCTTC; CDR3aa: CATHLPGPYGYTF
d_gene: .; v_gene: TRBV28; abundance: many; j_gene: TRBJ1-1; CDR3nt: TGTGCCAGCAGTTTAAGTTCAGGGGTCCTCACTGAAGCTTTCTTT; CDR3aa: CASSLSSGVLTEAFF
d_gene: .; v_gene: TRBV24-1; abundance: .; j_gene: TRBJ2-1; CDR3nt: TGTGCCACCAGTGATTTCGACGGGAGTGGGTCCTACAATGAGCAGTTCTTC; CDR3aa: CATSDFDGSGSYNEQFF
d_gene: .; v_gene: TRBV7-9; abundance: few; j_gene: TRBJ2-7; CDR3nt: TGTGCCAGCAGCACCGGGGCCGAAACCTACGAGCAGTACTTC; CDR3aa: CASSTGAETYEQYF